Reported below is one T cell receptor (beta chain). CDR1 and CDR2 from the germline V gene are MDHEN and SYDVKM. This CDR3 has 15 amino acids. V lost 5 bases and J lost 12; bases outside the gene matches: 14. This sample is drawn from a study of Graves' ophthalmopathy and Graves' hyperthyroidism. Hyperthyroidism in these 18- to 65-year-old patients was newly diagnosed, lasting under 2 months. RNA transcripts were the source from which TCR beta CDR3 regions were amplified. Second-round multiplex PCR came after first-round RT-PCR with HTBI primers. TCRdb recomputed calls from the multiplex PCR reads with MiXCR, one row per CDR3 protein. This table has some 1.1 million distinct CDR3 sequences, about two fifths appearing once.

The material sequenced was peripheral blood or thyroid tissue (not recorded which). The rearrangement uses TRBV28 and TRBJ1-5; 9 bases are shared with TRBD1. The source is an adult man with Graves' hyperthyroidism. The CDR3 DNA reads TGTGCCAGCAGTGCCCCCCGGACAGGGGTTCGCGTCCAGCATTTT. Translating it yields CASSAPRTGVRVQHF.